Included here is one T cell receptor beta chain sequence, with context. This entry is derived from a study of shared clonotypes between healthy human individuals. The table came from immunoSEQ multiplex PCR; TCRdb's copy has only in-frame clones and leaves some out. The data hold 2.3 million or so clones, with 93% observed a single time. Trimming stripped 4 bases from V and 3 bases from J, with 14 bases between. Germline V gene lookup returns CDR1 SGHRS and CDR2 YFSETQ. This CDR3 has 14 amino acids. The chain uses TRBV5-1 and TRBJ2-7, with D possibly TRBD2 on 6 matching bases. The sample was naive CD4+ T cells from PBMCs. Subset given: CD45RA+ positively selected. This clonotype was obtained from a man younger than 35 in good health. Some clones in this sample may be carry-over from other donors' samples. The CDR3 region is CASSQGVADYEQYF. In nucleotides, the CDR3 is TGCGCCAGCAGCCAGGGAGTAGCGGACTACGAGCAGTACTTC.